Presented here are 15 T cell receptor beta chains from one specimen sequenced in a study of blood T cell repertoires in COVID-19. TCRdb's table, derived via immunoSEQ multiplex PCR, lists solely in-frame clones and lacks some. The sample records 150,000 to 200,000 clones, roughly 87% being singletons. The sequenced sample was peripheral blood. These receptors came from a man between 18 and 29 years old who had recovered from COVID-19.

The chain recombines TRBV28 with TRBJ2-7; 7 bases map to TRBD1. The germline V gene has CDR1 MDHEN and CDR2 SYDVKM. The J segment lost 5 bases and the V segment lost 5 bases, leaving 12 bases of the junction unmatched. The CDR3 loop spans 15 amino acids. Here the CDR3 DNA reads TGTGCCAGCAGTATAACGACAGGGTCCGGTCACGAGCAGTACTTC. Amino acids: CASSITTGSGHEQYF.

As DNA, the CDR3 is TGTGCCACCAGCAGAGCGCAGGGCAAATATCAGCCCCAGCATTTT. Translation: CATSRAQGKYQPQHF. The rearrangement uses TRBV15 and TRBJ1-5, with D possibly TRBD1 on 5 matching bases. The CDR3 is 15 residues long. Trimming left V 1 base short and J 5 bases short, with 12 bases between. Looked up from germline, CDR1 is LNHNV and CDR2 is YYDKDF (reference sequence).

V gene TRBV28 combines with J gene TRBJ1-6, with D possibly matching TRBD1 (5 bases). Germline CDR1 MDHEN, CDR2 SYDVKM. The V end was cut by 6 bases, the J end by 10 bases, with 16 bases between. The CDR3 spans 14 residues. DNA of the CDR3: TGTGCCAGCAGGCTAGGGGCAGGAATCTCACCCCTCCACTTT. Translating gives CASRLGAGISPLHF. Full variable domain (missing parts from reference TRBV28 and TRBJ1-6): DVKVTQSSRYLVKRTGEKVFLECVQDMDHENMFWYRQDPGLGLRLIYFSYDVKMKEKGDIPEGYSVSREKKERFSLILESASTNQTSMYLCASRLGAGISPLHFGNGTRLTVT.

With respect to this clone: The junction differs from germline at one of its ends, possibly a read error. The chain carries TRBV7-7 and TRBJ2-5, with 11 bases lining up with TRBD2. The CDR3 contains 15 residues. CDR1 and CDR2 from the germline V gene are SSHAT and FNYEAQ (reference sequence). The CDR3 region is CASSPTSGVQETQYF. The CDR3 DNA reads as TGTGCTAGCAGCCCGACTAGCGGGGTCCAAGAGACCCAGTACTTC.

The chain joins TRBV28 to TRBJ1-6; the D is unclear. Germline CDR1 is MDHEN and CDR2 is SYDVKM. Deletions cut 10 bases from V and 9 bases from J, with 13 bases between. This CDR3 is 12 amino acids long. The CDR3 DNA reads TGTGCCACCCGGGAAGCCGGTTCACCCCTCCACTTT. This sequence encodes CATREAGSPLHF.

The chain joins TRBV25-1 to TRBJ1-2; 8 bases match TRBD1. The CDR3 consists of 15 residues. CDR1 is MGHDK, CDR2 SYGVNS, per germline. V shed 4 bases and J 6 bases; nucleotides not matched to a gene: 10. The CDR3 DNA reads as TGTGCCAGCAGTGGGGGATGGACAGGGCAGAATGGCTACACCTTC. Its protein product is CASSGGWTGQNGYTF.

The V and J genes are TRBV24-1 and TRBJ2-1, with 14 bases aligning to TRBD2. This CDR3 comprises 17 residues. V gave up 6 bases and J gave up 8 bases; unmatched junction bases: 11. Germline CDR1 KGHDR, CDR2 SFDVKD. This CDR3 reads CATSNPGLAGVGDEQFF. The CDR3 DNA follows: TGTGCCACCAGTAATCCGGGACTAGCGGGAGTAGGCGATGAGCAGTTCTTC.

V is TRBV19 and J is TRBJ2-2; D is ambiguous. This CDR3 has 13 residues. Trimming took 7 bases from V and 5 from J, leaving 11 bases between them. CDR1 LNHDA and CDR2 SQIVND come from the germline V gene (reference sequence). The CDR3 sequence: CASKPRWTGELFF. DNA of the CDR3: TGTGCCAGTAAACCCCGGTGGACCGGGGAGCTGTTTTTT.

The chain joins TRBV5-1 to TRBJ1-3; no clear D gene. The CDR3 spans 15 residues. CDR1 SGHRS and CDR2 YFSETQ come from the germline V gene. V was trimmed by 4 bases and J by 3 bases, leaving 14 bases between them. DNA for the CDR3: TGCGCCAGCAGCCCGGGAGCTTCAGGTGGAAACACCATATATTTT. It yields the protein CASSPGASGGNTIYF.

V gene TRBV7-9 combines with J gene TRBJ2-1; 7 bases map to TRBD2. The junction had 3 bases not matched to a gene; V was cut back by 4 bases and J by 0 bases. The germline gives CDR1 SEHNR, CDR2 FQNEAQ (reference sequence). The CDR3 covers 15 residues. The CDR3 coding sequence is TGTGCCAGCAGCTGGGGCGGGAGCTCCTACAATGAGCAGTTCTTC. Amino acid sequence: CASSWGGSSYNEQFF.

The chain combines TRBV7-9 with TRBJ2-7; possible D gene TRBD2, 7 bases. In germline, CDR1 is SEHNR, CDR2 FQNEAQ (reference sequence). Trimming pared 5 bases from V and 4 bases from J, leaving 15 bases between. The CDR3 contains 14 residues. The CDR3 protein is CASSHEGGPYEQYF. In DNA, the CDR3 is TGTGCCAGCAGCCACGAGGGGGGGCCATACGAGCAGTACTTC.

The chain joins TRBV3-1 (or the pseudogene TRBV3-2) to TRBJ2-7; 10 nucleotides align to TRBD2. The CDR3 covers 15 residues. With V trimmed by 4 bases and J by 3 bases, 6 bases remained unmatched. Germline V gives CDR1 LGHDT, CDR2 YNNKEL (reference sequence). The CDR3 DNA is TGTGCCAGCAGCCTACGACCTAGCGGGAGCTACGAGCAGTACTTC. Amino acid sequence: CASSLRPSGSYEQYF.

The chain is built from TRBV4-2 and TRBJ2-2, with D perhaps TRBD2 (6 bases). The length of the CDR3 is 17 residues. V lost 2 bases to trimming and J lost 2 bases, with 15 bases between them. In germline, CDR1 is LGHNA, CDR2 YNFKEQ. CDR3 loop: CASSQQVGRSNTGELFF. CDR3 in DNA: TGTGCCAGCAGCCAACAGGTCGGGAGATCTAACACCGGGGAGCTGTTTTTT.

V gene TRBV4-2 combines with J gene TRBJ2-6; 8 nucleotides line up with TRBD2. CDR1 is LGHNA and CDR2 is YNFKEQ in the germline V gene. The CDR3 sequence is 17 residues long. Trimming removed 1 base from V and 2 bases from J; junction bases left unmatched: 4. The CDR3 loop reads CASSQAGGSAGANVLTF. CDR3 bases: TGTGCCAGCAGCCAAGCGGGGGGGTCTGCTGGGGCCAACGTCCTGACTTTC.

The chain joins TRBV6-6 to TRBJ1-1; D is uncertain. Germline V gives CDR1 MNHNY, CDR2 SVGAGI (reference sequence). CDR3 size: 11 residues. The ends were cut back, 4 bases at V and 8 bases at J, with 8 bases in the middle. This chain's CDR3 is CASSLGREAFF. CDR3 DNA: TGTGCCAGCAGTTTGGGGAGAGAAGCTTTCTTT.